Shown below are 20 T cell receptor beta chains from a single sample sequenced in a study of cytomegalovirus exposure and HLA in healthy donors. PCR was performed using 60 Vbeta and 13 Jbeta primers. TCRdb's copy holds only in-frame clones and misses some; the assay was immunoSEQ multiplex PCR. The sample lists about 140,000 clones; around three quarters were seen once. Material: PBMCs. The receptors come from a man aged 25 to 45 in good health and CMV-seronegative.

This sequence joins TRBV28 and TRBJ1-4, with D perhaps TRBD1 (6 bases). This CDR3 is 16 amino acids long. Trimming took 5 bases from V and 5 from J, leaving 18 bases between them. Germline values: CDR1 MDHEN, CDR2 SYDVKM. The DNA of the CDR3 is TGTGCCAGCAGTCTACCACAGGGCTGGATGAATGAAAAACTGTTTTTT. Translating it yields CASSLPQGWMNEKLFF.

The table lists this clone with a count of one. One end of the junction varies from germline; a read error may be responsible. The V call is TRBV4-2, the J call TRBJ2-5, with D tentatively TRBD2 (6 bases). The CDR3 runs to 16 residues. Looked up from germline, CDR1 is LGHNA and CDR2 is YNFKEQ. For the CDR3, the DNA is TGTGCCAGCAGCCAAGGGGAGGCCTCACCACAAGAGACCCAGCACTTC. Translated, it gives CASSQGEASPQETQHF.

The chain joins TRBV4-2 to TRBJ1-1, with D perhaps TRBD1 (5 bases). CDR1 is LGHNA and CDR2 is YNFKEQ in the germline V gene. The CDR3 is 14 amino acids. Trimming shortened V by 0 bases and J by 4 bases, and 9 bases separated the two germline ends. The CDR3 DNA follows: TGTGCCAGCAGCCAAGAGGGGGGGGGCACTGAAGCTTTCTTT. Its protein is CASSQEGGGTEAFF.

V gene TRBV11-2 combines with J gene TRBJ1-2; 10 nucleotides line up with TRBD1. The V segment lost 2 bases and the J segment 8 bases; nucleotides outside the gene matches: 5. CDR1 is SGHAT and CDR2 is FQNNGV in the germline V gene. The CDR3 is 14 residues long. CDR3 sequence (DNA): TGTGCCAGCAGCTTAAACGGGGACAGGGGAGGCTACACCTTC. Protein sequence: CASSLNGDRGGYTF.

The chain has TRBV5-1 and TRBJ1-1; tentatively, D is TRBD1 (6 bases). The CDR3 contains 16 residues. Germline CDR1 SGHRS, CDR2 YFSETQ. Trimming left V 4 bases short and J 4 bases short, with 20 bases between. The CDR3 protein is CASSLYPGHDLTEAFF. CDR3 coding DNA: TGCGCCAGCAGCCTTTACCCGGGACACGACCTCACTGAAGCTTTCTTT.

This sequence joins TRBV7-3 and TRBJ2-3; 10 bases map to TRBD2. The CDR3 has 16 amino acids. The ends lost 2 bases at V and 2 bases at J; junction bases unmatched: 4. Germline V CDR1 and CDR2: SGHTA, FQGTGA. The CDR3 sequence: CASSLGLAVNTDTQYF. DNA of the CDR3: TGTGCCAGCAGCTTAGGACTAGCGGTGAACACAGATACGCAGTATTTT.

This clone was picked up one time. V and J are TRBV5-4 and TRBJ2-3; D gene uncertain. This CDR3 is 15 amino acids long. CDR1 SGHNT and CDR2 YYREEE come from the germline V gene (reference sequence). V was pared by 4 bases and J by 0 bases, with 12 bases between. CDR3 DNA: TGTGCCAGCAGCCTACAGTGGGCTAGCACAGATACGCAGTATTTT. Translation gives CASSLQWASTDTQYF.

The rearrangement links TRBV10-2 to TRBJ2-5; TRBD2 matches 14 bases. V trimming: 5 bases; J trimming: 2 bases; junction bases outside the gene matches: 7. Germline CDR1 WSHSY, CDR2 SAAADI. This CDR3 is 17 amino acids long. In DNA form, the CDR3 reads TGCGCCAGCAGTAGGACTAGCGGGAGGAGGGAGCAAGAGACCCAGTACTTC. Protein: CASSRTSGRREQETQYF.

V usage is TRBV11-2 and J usage is TRBJ2-7; D is possibly TRBD2 (5 bases). CDR3 size: 14 residues. V was clipped by 3 bases and J by 2 bases, with 11 bases between them. Germline assignment: CDR1 SGHAT and CDR2 FQNNGV. CDR3 in DNA: TGTGCCAGCAGCTTGGAGGTCGGGGCCTACGAGCAGTACTTC. Its translation: CASSLEVGAYEQYF. Based on the CDR3 plus reference TRBV11-2 and TRBJ2-7, the full variable domain is EAGVAQSPRYKIIEKRQSVAFWCNPISGHATLYWYQQILGQGPKLLIQFQNNGVVDDSQLPKDRFSAERLKGVDSTLKIQPAKLEDSAVYLCASSLEVGAYEQYFGPGTRLTVT.

The chain joins TRBV7-6 to TRBJ1-1, with D possibly being TRBD1 (5 bases). The ends were cut back, 1 base at V and 5 bases at J, with 14 bases in the middle. Per the germline V gene, CDR1 is SGHVS and CDR2 is FNYEAQ. There are 15 residues in the CDR3. DNA of the CDR3: TGTGCCAGCAGCTTAGTGGATCGGACAAATACTGAAGCTTTCTTT. Translating it yields CASSLVDRTNTEAFF.

The chain uses TRBV7-8 and TRBJ2-1; D possibly corresponds to TRBD2 (6 bases). The germline gives CDR1 SGHVS, CDR2 FQNEAQ. The CDR3 is made up of 13 amino acids. Trimming shortened V by 4 bases and J by 9 bases, and 13 bases separated the two germline ends. The CDR3 nucleotides read TGTGCCAGCAGCTCCAGACTAGAGGGTGAGCAGTTCTTC. Its translation is CASSSRLEGEQFF.

The CDR3 region has the DNA TGTGCCAGCAGTGAATGGGGGGTACCCCTCCACTTT. It encodes CASSEWGVPLHF. This chain uses TRBV25-1 with TRBJ1-6, with a possible D match to TRBD1 (5 bases). V was trimmed by 1 base and J by 12 bases, leaving 7 bases between them. The CDR3 has 12 residues. CDR1 and CDR2 from the germline V gene are MGHDK and SYGVNS.

The rearrangement joins TRBV2 to TRBJ2-1; 15 nucleotides agree with TRBD2. CDR1 is SNHLY and CDR2 is FYNNEI in the germline V gene. V was clipped by 6 bases and J by 8 bases; unmatched bases: 5. CDR3 length: 15 residues. CDR3 in amino acids: CASRGGLAGGHEQFF. CDR3 nucleotides: TGTGCCAGCAGGGGGGGACTAGCGGGAGGTCATGAGCAGTTCTTC.

The chain has TRBV5-1 and TRBJ2-2, with no clear D. Looked up from germline, CDR1 is SGHRS and CDR2 is YFSETQ. CDR3 length equals 14 residues. Trimming removed 0 bases from V and 6 bases from J, with 9 bases in between. The CDR3 is CASSLGDGSGELFF. In nucleotides, the CDR3 is TGCGCCAGCAGCTTGGGAGACGGGTCCGGGGAGCTGTTTTTT.

V and J are TRBV10-2 and TRBJ2-2; tentatively, D is TRBD2 (6 bases). The V and J ends lost 7 bases and 8 bases respectively, with 14 bases between them. Germline V gene lookup returns CDR1 WSHSY and CDR2 SAAADI. There are 13 residues in the CDR3. CDR3 region: CASIGAREGELFF. Here the CDR3 DNA reads TGCGCCAGCATTGGGGCTCGGGAGGGGGAGCTGTTTTTT.

This clone occurred once. This chain joins TRBV9 and TRBJ1-2, with 8 bases lining up with TRBD1. The junction had 8 bases not matched to a gene; V was cut back by 3 bases and J by 7 bases. This CDR3 contains 14 residues. Germline V lookup: CDR1 SGDLS, CDR2 YYNGEE. CDR3 residues: CASSAGQGVGGYTF. In nucleotides, the CDR3 is TGTGCCAGCAGCGCAGGACAGGGTGTCGGTGGCTACACCTTC.

This chain uses TRBV18 with TRBJ1-5; no clear D gene. The CDR3 loop spans 17 amino acids. V was trimmed by 4 bases and J by 5 bases, leaving 21 bases between them. The germline V gene has CDR1 KGHSH and CDR2 LQKENI. The CDR3 DNA reads TGTGCCAGCTCACGGGTAGCGGGCCCTGGTAGGCATCAGCCCCAGCATTTT. It is translated as CASSRVAGPGRHQPQHF.

The CDR3 bases are TGCGCCAGCAGCTTGGTCAGGGGGAGTGTGACTGAAGCTTTCTTT. This codes for CASSLVRGSVTEAFF. The chain couples TRBV5-1 to TRBJ1-1; 7 bases are shared with TRBD1. The CDR3 length is 15 residues. The germline CDR1 and CDR2 sequences are SGHRS and YFSETQ. With V trimmed by 0 bases and J by 5 bases, 7 bases remained unmatched.

V and J are TRBV7-8 and TRBJ2-1; D might be TRBD1 (6 bases). Trimming stripped 2 bases from V and 9 bases from J, with 14 bases between. There are 14 residues in the CDR3. Germline loops: CDR1 SGHVS, CDR2 FQNEAQ. The CDR3 sequence is CASSLSPGVPEQFF. The CDR3 DNA reads as TGTGCCAGCAGCTTAAGTCCAGGGGTGCCTGAGCAGTTCTTC.

The chain carries TRBV4-1 and TRBJ1-5, with 7 positions matching TRBD1. Germline loops: CDR1 MGHRA, CDR2 YSYEKL. With 0 bases clipped from V and 0 bases from J, the junction kept 8 bases outside the gene matches. This CDR3 has 18 residues. The chain's CDR3 is CASSQEVGTAYSNQPQHF. CDR3 nucleotide sequence: TGCGCCAGCAGCCAAGAAGTGGGGACAGCTTATAGCAATCAGCCCCAGCATTTT.